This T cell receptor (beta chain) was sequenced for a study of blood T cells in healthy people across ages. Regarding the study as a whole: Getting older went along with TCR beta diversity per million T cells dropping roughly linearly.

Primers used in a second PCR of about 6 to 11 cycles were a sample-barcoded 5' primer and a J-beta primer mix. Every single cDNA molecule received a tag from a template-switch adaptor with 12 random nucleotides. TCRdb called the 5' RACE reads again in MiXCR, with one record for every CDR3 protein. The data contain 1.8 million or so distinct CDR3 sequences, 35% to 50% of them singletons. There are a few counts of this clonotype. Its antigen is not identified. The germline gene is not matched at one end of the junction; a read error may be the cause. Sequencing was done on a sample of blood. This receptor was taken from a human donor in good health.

The CDR3 coding sequence is TGTGCCGGCAGTCCCGGTGGAGGCCGATACCAAGAGACCCAGTTCTTC. This encodes CAGSPGGGRYQETQFF. V and J are TRBV7-9 and TRBJ2-5, with D tentatively TRBD2 (5 bases). The J call may be in error: the DNA end matches TRBJ2-1 better. The CDR3 consists of 16 residues. CDR1 and CDR2 (germline): SEHNR, FQNEAQ (reference sequence).